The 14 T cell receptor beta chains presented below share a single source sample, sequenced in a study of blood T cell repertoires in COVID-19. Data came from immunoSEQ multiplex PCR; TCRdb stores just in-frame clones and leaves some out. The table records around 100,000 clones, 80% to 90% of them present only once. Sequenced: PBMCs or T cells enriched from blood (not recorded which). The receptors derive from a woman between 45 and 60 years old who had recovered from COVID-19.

The CDR3 sequence is CASSGDRGRNQPQHF. Written as DNA, the CDR3 is TGTGCCAGCAGCGGCGACAGGGGACGCAATCAGCCCCAGCATTTT. V and J are TRBV2 and TRBJ1-5; the match to TRBD1 covers 8 bases. Germline-derived CDR1 and CDR2 are SNHLY and FYNNEI. The CDR3 covers 15 residues. V dropped 6 bases and J dropped 2; count of bases not matched to a gene: 6.

In DNA form, the CDR3 reads TGTGCCAGCAGCGCCCACCTCGGGGAAGATACGCAGTATTTT. Amino acid sequence: CASSAHLGEDTQYF. The rearrangement links TRBV9 to TRBJ2-3, with D maybe TRBD2 (5 bases). The CDR3 runs 14 residues. Germline V gene data show CDR1 as SGDLS and CDR2 as YYNGEE. With 3 bases removed from V and 5 bases from J, the gap between germline ends came to 13 bases.

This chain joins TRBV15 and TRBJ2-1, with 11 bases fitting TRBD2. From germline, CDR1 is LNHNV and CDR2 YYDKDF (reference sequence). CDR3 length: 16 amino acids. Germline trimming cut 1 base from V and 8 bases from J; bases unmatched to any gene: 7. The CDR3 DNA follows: TGTGCCACCAGCAGAGGGGTTAGCGGGAGGGGGGATGAGCAGTTCTTC. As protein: CATSRGVSGRGDEQFF.

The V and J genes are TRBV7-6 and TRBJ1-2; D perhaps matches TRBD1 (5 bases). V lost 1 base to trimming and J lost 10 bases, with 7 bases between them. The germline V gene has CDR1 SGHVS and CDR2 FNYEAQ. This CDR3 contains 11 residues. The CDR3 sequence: CASSLGGTYTF. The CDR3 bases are TGTGCCAGCAGCTTAGGGGGCACCTACACCTTC.

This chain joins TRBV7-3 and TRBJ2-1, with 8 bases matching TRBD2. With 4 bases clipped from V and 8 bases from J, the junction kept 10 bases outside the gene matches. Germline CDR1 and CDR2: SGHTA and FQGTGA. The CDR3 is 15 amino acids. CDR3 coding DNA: TGTGCCAGCAGCTCCGGACTAGCCCCTCTGTATGAGCAGTTCTTC. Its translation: CASSSGLAPLYEQFF. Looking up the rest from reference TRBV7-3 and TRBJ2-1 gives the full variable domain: GAGVSQTPSNKVTEKGKYVELRCDPISGHTALYWYRQSLGQGPEFLIYFQGTGAADDSGLPNDRFFAVRPEGSVSTLKIQRTERGDSAVYLCASSSGLAPLYEQFFGPGTRLTVL.

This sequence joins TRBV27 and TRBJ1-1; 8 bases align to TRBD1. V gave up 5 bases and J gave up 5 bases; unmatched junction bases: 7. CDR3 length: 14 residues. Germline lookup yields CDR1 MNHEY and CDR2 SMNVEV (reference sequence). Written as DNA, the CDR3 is TGTGCCAGCAGTCCCGGACAGGGTTTTACTGAAGCTTTCTTT. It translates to CASSPGQGFTEAFF.

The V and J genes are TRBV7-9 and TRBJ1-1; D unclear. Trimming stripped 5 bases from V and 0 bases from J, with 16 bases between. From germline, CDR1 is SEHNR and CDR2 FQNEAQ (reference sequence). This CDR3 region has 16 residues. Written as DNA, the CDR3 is TGTGCCAGCAGCGACTACACCGGCCGAATGAACACTGAAGCTTTCTTT. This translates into CASSDYTGRMNTEAFF. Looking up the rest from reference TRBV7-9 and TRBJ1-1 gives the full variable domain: DTGVSQNPRHKITKRGQNVTFRCDPISEHNRLYWYRQTLGQGPEFLTYFQNEAQLEKSRLLSDRFSAERPKGSFSTLEIQRTEQGDSAMYLCASSDYTGRMNTEAFFGQGTRLTVV.

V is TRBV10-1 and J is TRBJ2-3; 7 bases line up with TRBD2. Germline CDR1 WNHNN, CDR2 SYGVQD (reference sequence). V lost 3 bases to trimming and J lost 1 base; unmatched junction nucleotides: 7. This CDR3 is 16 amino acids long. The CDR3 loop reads CASSDFGLEGTDTQYF. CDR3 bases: TGCGCCAGCAGTGATTTTGGACTAGAAGGCACAGATACGCAGTATTTT.

CDR3 residues: CASSYGTGTGGSPLHF. Written as DNA, the CDR3 is TGTGCCAGCAGTTACGGAACCGGGACAGGGGGATCACCCCTCCACTTT. The chain has TRBV6-6 and TRBJ1-6; 11 bases agree with TRBD1. The CDR3 extends over 16 amino acids. Germline lookup yields CDR1 MNHNY and CDR2 SVGAGI (reference sequence). Unmatched junction bases numbered 7, after V lost 2 bases and J lost 10 bases.

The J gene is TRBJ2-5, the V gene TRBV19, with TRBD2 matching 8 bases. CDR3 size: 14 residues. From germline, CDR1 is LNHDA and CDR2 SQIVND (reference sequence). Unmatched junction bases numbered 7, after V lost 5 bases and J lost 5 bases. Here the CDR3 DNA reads TGTGCCAGTAGTCGCGGGGGGCAGTTGGAGACCCAGTACTTC. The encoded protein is CASSRGGQLETQYF.

CDR3 in DNA: TGTGCCAGCTACGGGAAAGGGCTCGCCGAGCAGTACTTC. The encoded protein is CASYGKGLAEQYF. The V gene is TRBV6-5, the J gene TRBJ2-7; tentatively, D is TRBD2 (5 bases). Trimming removed 8 bases at V and 6 bases at J, with 17 bases between. The CDR3 is 13 residues long. Per germline, CDR1 MNHEY and CDR2 SVGAGI.

CDR3 region: CASSVFSLADTQYF. CDR3 nucleotide sequence: TGTGCCAGCAGCGTTTTCAGTCTTGCAGATACGCAGTATTTT. The chain carries TRBV9 and TRBJ2-3; D gene uncertain. The germline V gene encodes CDR1 SGDLS and CDR2 YYNGEE. CDR3 length equals 14 residues. Trimming stripped 2 bases from V and 4 bases from J, with 11 bases between.

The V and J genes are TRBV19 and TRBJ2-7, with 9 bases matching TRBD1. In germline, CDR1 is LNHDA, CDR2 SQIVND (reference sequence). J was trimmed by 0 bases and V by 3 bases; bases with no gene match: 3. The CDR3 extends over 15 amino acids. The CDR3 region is CASSIDRGNSYEQYF. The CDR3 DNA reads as TGTGCCAGTAGTATCGACAGGGGGAACTCCTACGAGCAGTACTTC.

CDR3 sequence (DNA): TGTGCCAGCAGCCGAGGGAGTGCGGGAGGGGGAGAGACCCAGTACTTC. It translates to CASSRGSAGGGETQYF. The chain recombines TRBV3-1 (or the pseudogene TRBV3-2) with TRBJ2-5; 9 nucleotides line up with TRBD2. The CDR3 consists of 16 residues. Germline CDR1 is LGHDT and CDR2 is YNNKEL (reference sequence). Unmatched junction bases numbered 10, after V lost 4 bases and J lost 4 bases.